This T cell receptor beta chain stems from a study of blood T cell repertoires in COVID-19. Study as a whole: Samples representing acute and convalescent COVID-19 were sourced from the United States, Italy and Spain. PBMCs, B-cell-depleted T cells, or T cells were the source of the cDNA or gDNA that made up the material.

The V segment lost 9 bases and the J segment 3 bases; nucleotides outside the gene matches: 13. The CDR3 totals 16 residues. Germline CDR1 is LNHDA and CDR2 is SQIVND (reference sequence). As originally analysed: By means of reference gene primer amplification, nucleated cell counts were estimated. Profiling relied on immunoSEQ multiplex PCR, and the TCRdb table lists in-frame clones only, not all of them. That table gives V, J and clone size, and the DNA gave D and trimming. The sample includes tens of thousands of clones, approximately 90% of them seen just once. The gene calls are TRBV19 and TRBJ1-5, with 8 bases lining up with TRBD1. The sequencing input was peripheral blood. The TCR comes from a woman in her thirties or forties with active COVID-19. The CDR3 loop is CASQDRGSQFNQPQHF. The CDR3, as DNA: TGTGCCAGCCAAGACAGGGGCTCACAATTCAATCAGCCCCAGCATTTT. The full variable domain, its missing parts supplied by reference TRBV19 and TRBJ1-5, is DGGITQSPKYLFRKEGQNVTLSCEQNLNHDAMYWYRQDPGQGLRLIYYSQIVNDFQKGDIAEGYSVSREKKESFPLTVTSAQKNPTAFYLCASQDRGSQFNQPQHFGDGTRLSIL.